The rows below give T cell receptor beta chains drawn from one sample of a study of blood T cell repertoires in COVID-19. Generated by immunoSEQ multiplex PCR, the TCRdb table keeps only in-frame clones and is missing some. The sample consists of roughly 200,000 clones, about 85% of them appearing once. Specimen: peripheral blood. The receptors originated from a young woman who had recovered from COVID-19. Both conserved end residues are part of each CDR3. The D gene is left open where the match is weak. Part of the rows lack a size; the others show once, few, many or a class for expanded clones.

cdr3_nt: TGTGCCAGCAGGGCTCTACGGGATCGGACAGGGGGCGACTATGGCTACACCTTC
cdr3_aa: CASRALRDRTGGDYGYTF
d_call: TRBD1
clone_size: .
v_call: TRBV7-9
j_call: TRBJ1-2

cdr3_nt: TGCGCCAGCAGCCCCCGGGGGGCCAATGAGCAGTTCTTC
cdr3_aa: CASSPRGANEQFF
d_call: .
clone_size: .
v_call: TRBV5-1
j_call: TRBJ2-1

cdr3_nt: TGTGCCAGCAGTAAGGTGCGGTACACTGAAGCTTTCTTT
cdr3_aa: CASSKVRYTEAFF
d_call: .
clone_size: .
v_call: TRBV12-3/TRBV12-4
j_call: TRBJ1-1

cdr3_nt: TGTGCCAGCAGTTACTCGCCGGGAGGGCTGGCAGATACGCAGTATTTT
cdr3_aa: CASSYSPGGLADTQYF
d_call: TRBD2
clone_size: .
v_call: TRBV6-2/TRBV6-3
j_call: TRBJ2-3

cdr3_nt: TGTGCCAGCAGTTTATCGGGCAGGAGGTATAGCAATCAGCCCCAGCATTTT
cdr3_aa: CASSLSGRRYSNQPQHF
d_call: .
clone_size: once
v_call: TRBV27
j_call: TRBJ1-5

cdr3_nt: TGTGCCAGCAGCAATAGCATCAATGAGCAGTTCTTC
cdr3_aa: CASSNSINEQFF
d_call: .
clone_size: .
v_call: TRBV6-2/TRBV6-3
j_call: TRBJ2-1

cdr3_nt: TGTGCCAGCTCACCACCTGCCCCGGGGGTACACACTGAAGCTTTCTTT
cdr3_aa: CASSPPAPGVHTEAFF
d_call: .
clone_size: .
v_call: TRBV18
j_call: TRBJ1-1

cdr3_nt: TGTGCCAGCAGTGAGACTAGCGCGATCACAGATACGCAGTATTTT
cdr3_aa: CASSETSAITDTQYF
d_call: TRBD2
clone_size: .
v_call: TRBV6-1
j_call: TRBJ2-3

cdr3_nt: TGCGCCAGCAGCCAAGCATCAGGGGGTGTAGATACGCAGTATTTT
cdr3_aa: CASSQASGGVDTQYF
d_call: TRBD1
clone_size: .
v_call: TRBV4-3
j_call: TRBJ2-3

cdr3_nt: TGTGCCAGCAGCCGACGAGTAGGGACTAGAAGCGCAGATACGCAGTATTTT
cdr3_aa: CASSRRVGTRSADTQYF
d_call: .
clone_size: .
v_call: TRBV21-1
j_call: TRBJ2-3

cdr3_nt: TGTGCCAGCAGCCAAATTCGCGACATGTATGGAAACACCATATATTTT
cdr3_aa: CASSQIRDMYGNTIYF
d_call: .
clone_size: .
v_call: TRBV5-8
j_call: TRBJ1-3

cdr3_nt: TGTGCCAGCCTAGCTAACTATGGCTACACCTTC
cdr3_aa: CASLANYGYTF
d_call: .
clone_size: .
v_call: TRBV12-3/TRBV12-4
j_call: TRBJ1-2

cdr3_nt: TGCGCCAGCAGCCTCGTTACAGGGGATCAGCCCCAGCATTTT
cdr3_aa: CASSLVTGDQPQHF
d_call: TRBD1
clone_size: .
v_call: TRBV4-1
j_call: TRBJ1-5

cdr3_nt: TGTGCCAGCAGTTCCCTTGGTGGGCCCGGGGAGCTGTTTTTT
cdr3_aa: CASSSLGGPGELFF
d_call: .
clone_size: .
v_call: TRBV27
j_call: TRBJ2-2

cdr3_nt: TGTGCCAGCAGCTTATTCTCTTTGAGCTCCTACAATGAGCAGTTCTTC
cdr3_aa: CASSLFSLSSYNEQFF
d_call: .
clone_size: once
v_call: TRBV7-9
j_call: TRBJ2-1

cdr3_nt: TGTGCCAGCAGTCCCTCTAGGACAGGGCCTGAAGCTTTCTTT
cdr3_aa: CASSPSRTGPEAFF
d_call: TRBD1
clone_size: few
v_call: TRBV6-6
j_call: TRBJ1-1